The 21 T cell receptor beta chains in this list originate from one sample, sequenced in a study of T cell repertoires in cytomegalovirus infection. These receptors' targets are unknown. One entry per CDR3 protein results from TCRdb running MiXCR on the reads. The sample includes about 830,000 distinct CDR3 sequences, 32% of them seen just once. Sequences were derived from cultured CD8+ T cells from PBMCs, sampled from culture after CMV antigen stimulation. The receptors shown here come from a human donor in good health (CMV status not recorded). Some clones in this sample may be carry-over from other donors' samples.

V gene TRBV20-1 combines with J gene TRBJ1-1; maybe TRBD1 (6 bases). CDR1 and CDR2 from the germline V gene are DFQATT and SNEGSKA (reference sequence). V dropped 0 bases and J dropped 3 bases, with 14 bases sitting between them. The CDR3 loop spans 15 amino acids. CDR3 amino acids: CSARDVGGFDTEAFF. DNA for the CDR3: TGCAGTGCTAGAGATGTAGGGGGTTTCGACACTGAAGCTTTCTTT.

The gene calls are TRBV5-5 and TRBJ2-1; the D gene could be TRBD1 or TRBD2 (5 bases each). Germline V gene sequence: CDR1 SGHKS, CDR2 YYEKEE (reference sequence). This CDR3 is built from 16 residues. V was cut by 0 bases and J by 5 bases, with 15 bases left in between. This chain's CDR3 is CASSLARLGENNEQFF. Here the CDR3 DNA reads TGTGCCAGCAGCTTGGCCCGTCTAGGGGAGAACAATGAGCAGTTCTTC.

This clonotype was picked up a small number of times. One end of the junction varies from germline; a read error may be responsible. The chain joins TRBV7-9 to TRBJ1-1; TRBD1 is a possible D gene (5 bases). There are 14 residues in the CDR3. The germline V gene has CDR1 SEHNR and CDR2 FQNEAQ (reference sequence). The CDR3 DNA follows: TGTACCAGCAGCTCCGGGACGGGGAACACTGAAGCTTTCTTT. This sequence encodes CTSSSGTGNTEAFF.

The chain recombines TRBV7-6 with TRBJ1-6, with D unresolved. Germline CDR1 SGHVS, CDR2 FNYEAQ. The germline V and J ends were trimmed by 1 base and 5 bases, with 3 bases remaining between them. This CDR3 has 13 residues. The CDR3 loop is CASSLDDNSPLHF. For the CDR3, the DNA is TGTGCCAGCAGCTTAGACGATAATTCACCCCTCCACTTT. Based on the CDR3 plus reference TRBV7-6 and TRBJ1-6, the full variable domain is GAGVSQSPRYKVTKRGQDVALRCDPISGHVSLYWYRQALGQGPEFLTYFNYEAQQDKSGLPNDRFSAERPEGSISTLTIQRTEQRDSAMYRCASSLDDNSPLHFGNGTRLTVT.

This chain connects TRBV7-9 to TRBJ1-1, with D perhaps matching TRBD1 (5 bases). The CDR3 totals 15 residues. Germline values: CDR1 SEHNR, CDR2 FQNEAQ (reference sequence). V lost 1 base to trimming and J lost 6 bases, with 15 bases between them. The CDR3 DNA reads TGTGCCAGCAGCTTAGTAACCGGGGGAGGCCCTGAAGCTTTCTTT. Amino acids: CASSLVTGGGPEAFF. The full variable domain, rest sourced from reference TRBV7-9 and TRBJ1-1, is DTGVSQNPRHKITKRGQNVTFRCDPISEHNRLYWYRQTLGQGPEFLTYFQNEAQLEKSRLLSDRFSAERPKGSFSTLEIQRTEQGDSAMYLCASSLVTGGGPEAFFGQGTRLTVV.

There are a few counts of this clonotype. J is TRBJ2-7 and V is TRBV19; maybe TRBD2 (6 bases). The CDR3 has 12 amino acids. Looked up from germline, CDR1 is LNHDA and CDR2 is SQIVND (reference sequence). Trimming pared 4 bases from V and 6 bases from J, leaving 10 bases between. As DNA, the CDR3 is TGTGCCAGTAGTACCGGGGGTTCCGAGCAGTACTTC. This translates into CASSTGGSEQYF.

Comments on this clonotype: A read error may be the cause here, since a much bigger clone is one base away. This chain uses TRBV7-6 with TRBJ2-2; D is perhaps TRBD1 or TRBD2 (6 bases each). The CDR3 extends over 15 amino acids. The V gene's germline CDR1 is SGHVS and CDR2 FNYEAQ. In nucleotides, the CDR3 is TGTGCCAGCAGTTCAGGAGGGGGAAACACCTGGGAGCTGTTTTTT. It translates to CASSSGGGNTWELFF.

There are a few counts of this clonotype. This chain connects TRBV6-5 to TRBJ2-7; D may be TRBD1 or TRBD2 (5 bases each). This CDR3 has 15 amino acids. Trimming pared 5 bases from V and 4 bases from J, leaving 18 bases between. Looked up from germline, CDR1 is MNHEY and CDR2 is SVGAGI. The CDR3 nucleotides read TGTGCCAGCAGTGATGAGCAGGGACCTTGGTACGAGCAGTACGTC. This sequence encodes CASSDEQGPWYEQYV.

This clonotype was seen a handful of times. Written as DNA, the CDR3 is TGTGCCAGCAGTTGGACAGGGGGCAGGAACACTGAAGCTTTCTTT. Its translation is CASSWTGGRNTEAFF. The chain employs TRBV27 and TRBJ1-1, with 11 bases aligning to TRBD1. Germline loops: CDR1 MNHEY, CDR2 SMNVEV (reference sequence). The CDR3 totals 15 residues. V dropped 4 bases and J dropped 1; count of bases not matched to a gene: 2.

The chain recombines TRBV20-1 with TRBJ2-1, with 8 bases fitting TRBD2. The V gene end was trimmed by 3 bases and the J gene end by 0 bases; junction bases not matched to a gene: 7. This CDR3 is 16 amino acids long. The germline CDR1 and CDR2 sequences are DFQATT and SNEGSKA (reference sequence). CDR3 bases: TGCAGTGCTAGTACGGGGGGGAGAAGCTCCTACAATGAGCAGTTCTTC. Residues: CSASTGGRSSYNEQFF.

The chain combines TRBV19 with TRBJ1-5; D remains ambiguous. Per germline, CDR1 LNHDA and CDR2 SQIVND (reference sequence). This CDR3 region has 14 residues. V gave up 8 bases and J gave up 0 bases, with 11 bases separating them. Here the CDR3 DNA reads TGTGCCAGTGGTTTCAGATATAGCAATCAGCCCCAGCATTTT. Amino acid sequence: CASGFRYSNQPQHF.

This clonotype was seen repeatedly, ten times or more. V gene TRBV6-5 combines with J gene TRBJ1-4; 7 bases align to TRBD1. This CDR3 has 15 residues. The germline V gene has CDR1 MNHEY and CDR2 SVGAGI. V lost 0 bases, J lost 7 bases, and 5 bases stayed unmatched. The CDR3 nucleotides are TGTGCCAGCAGTTACTCGAAGGGGGCGATTGAAAAACTGTTTTTT. The encoded protein is CASSYSKGAIEKLFF.

V usage is TRBV15 and J usage is TRBJ2-3; D is perhaps TRBD2 (6 bases). Germline V gene sequence: CDR1 LNHNV, CDR2 YYDKDF (reference sequence). Trimming removed 3 bases from V and 4 bases from J, with 14 bases in between. CDR3 size: 15 residues. CDR3 region: CATSSRLERADTQYF. CDR3 nucleotide sequence: TGTGCCACCAGCAGCCGACTAGAGCGGGCAGATACGCAGTATTTT.

The rearrangement links TRBV28 to TRBJ1-2; D unclear. Germline V gives CDR1 MDHEN, CDR2 SYDVKM. Trimming took 0 bases from V and 4 from J, leaving 6 bases between them. The length of the CDR3 is 13 residues. The CDR3 sequence is CASSLWQVYGYTF. The CDR3 DNA sequence: TGTGCCAGCAGTTTATGGCAGGTCTATGGCTACACCTTC.

This clonotype was seen many times. V usage is TRBV7-2 and J usage is TRBJ2-7; the match to TRBD2 covers 11 bases. The germline V gene has CDR1 SGHTA and CDR2 FQGNSA. V lost 0 bases, J lost 5 bases, and 15 bases stayed unmatched. The CDR3 extends over 19 amino acids. Here the CDR3 DNA reads TGTGCCAGCAGCTTAGCATTGGACGGTAGCGGGGGGGCCTTCGACGAGCAGTACGTC. It is translated as CASSLALDGSGGAFDEQYV.

The chain uses TRBV20-1 and TRBJ1-5, with D maybe TRBD1 (6 bases). The germline V gene has CDR1 DFQATT and CDR2 SNEGSKA (reference sequence). V lost 1 base to trimming and J lost 6 bases, with 13 bases between them. The CDR3 runs to 14 residues. CDR3 region: CSARAQGRGQPQHF. In nucleotides, the CDR3 is TGCAGTGCTAGAGCACAGGGAAGAGGTCAGCCCCAGCATTTT.

V gene TRBV12-5 combines with J gene TRBJ1-5, with TRBD1 matching over 9 bases. The CDR3 consists of 15 residues. V shed 1 base and J 7 bases; nucleotides not matched to a gene: 5. CDR1 and CDR2 (germline): LGHNT, FRNRAP. The CDR3 DNA follows: TGTGCTAGTGGTTTGGGGGGGACAGGGTGGCAGCCCCAGCATTTT. Amino acid sequence: CASGLGGTGWQPQHF. The complete variable domain, with remaining parts taken from reference TRBV12-5 and TRBJ1-5, reads DARVTQTPRHKVTEMGQEVTMRCQPILGHNTVFWYRQTMMQGLELLAYFRNRAPLDDSGMPKDRFSAEMPDATLATLKIQPSEPRDSAVYFCASGLGGTGWQPQHFGDGTRLSIL.

This rearrangement joins TRBV27 to TRBJ2-1, with 7 bases lining up with TRBD2. CDR3 size: 14 residues. The junction had 8 bases not matched to a gene; V was cut back by 8 bases and J by 4 bases. CDR1 MNHEY and CDR2 SMNVEV come from the germline V gene (reference sequence). The CDR3 DNA sequence: TGTGCCAGCGGGGGGGGTTCTCTTTACAATGAGCAGTTCTTC. Translating it yields CASGGGSLYNEQFF.

The CDR3 bases are TGTGCCAGCACCTTAGGGGTTGTCACTGAAGCTTTCTTT. This codes for CASTLGVVTEAFF. The chain carries TRBV12-3 or TRBV12-4 and TRBJ1-1, with a possible D match to TRBD1 (5 bases). Trimming stripped 7 bases from V and 4 bases from J, with 13 bases between. The CDR3 spans 13 residues.

The sample holds many counts of this clonotype. The chain combines TRBV27 with TRBJ2-1; D is perhaps TRBD1 (5 bases). Trimming removed 6 bases from V and 1 base from J, with 10 bases in between. Looked up from germline, CDR1 is MNHEY and CDR2 is SMNVEV (reference sequence). CDR3 length: 14 amino acids. CDR3 sequence: CASSSQGSYNEQFF. The CDR3 DNA is TGTGCCAGCAGCTCTCAGGGTTCCTACAATGAGCAGTTCTTC.

This chain uses TRBV27 with TRBJ1-5, with D possibly matching TRBD1 (5 bases). The CDR3 loop spans 16 amino acids. The germline CDR1 and CDR2 sequences are MNHEY and SMNVEV (reference sequence). Between the trimmed V and J ends, which lost 5 bases and 3 bases, there was a span of 17 bases. The CDR3 is CASSRLGGAPNQPQHF. DNA of the CDR3: TGTGCCAGCAGTCGCCTTGGCGGGGCCCCCAATCAGCCCCAGCATTTT.